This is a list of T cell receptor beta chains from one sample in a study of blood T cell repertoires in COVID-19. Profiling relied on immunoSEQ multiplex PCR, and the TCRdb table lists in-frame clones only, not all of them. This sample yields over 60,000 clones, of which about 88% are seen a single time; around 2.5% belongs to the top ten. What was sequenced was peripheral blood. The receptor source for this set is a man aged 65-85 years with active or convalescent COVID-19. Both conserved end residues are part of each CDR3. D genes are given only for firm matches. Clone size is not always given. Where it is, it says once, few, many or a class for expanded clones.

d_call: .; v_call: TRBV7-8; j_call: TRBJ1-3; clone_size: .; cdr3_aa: CASRGGRGGNTIYF; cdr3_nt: TGTGCCAGCAGGGGGGGACGGGGTGGAAACACCATATATTTT
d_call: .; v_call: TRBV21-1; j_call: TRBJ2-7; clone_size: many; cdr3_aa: CAQVRPLSSYEQYF; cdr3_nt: TGTGCCCAAGTGCGTCCCCTGAGCTCCTACGAGCAGTACTTC
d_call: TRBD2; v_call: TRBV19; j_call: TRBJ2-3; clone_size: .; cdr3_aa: CASTLTSGQARDTQYF; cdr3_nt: TGTGCCAGTACCCTGACTAGCGGGCAGGCTAGAGATACGCAGTATTTT
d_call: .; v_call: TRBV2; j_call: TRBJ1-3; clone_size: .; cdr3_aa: CASSREGNTIYF; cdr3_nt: TGTGCCAGCAGCAGGGAAGGGAACACCATATATTTT
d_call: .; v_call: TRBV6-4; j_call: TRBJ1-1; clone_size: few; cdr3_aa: CASSERDDTEAFF; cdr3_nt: TGTGCCAGCAGTGAGAGGGATGACACTGAAGCTTTCTTT
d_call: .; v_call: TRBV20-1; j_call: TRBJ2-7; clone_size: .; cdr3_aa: CSASPRGTFAYEQYF; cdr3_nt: TGCAGTGCTAGTCCCCGCGGGACGTTCGCCTACGAGCAGTACTTC
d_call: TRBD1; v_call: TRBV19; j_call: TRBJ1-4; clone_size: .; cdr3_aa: CASSLPRDSLVSEKLFF; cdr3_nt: TGTGCCAGTAGTCTACCTCGGGACAGCCTTGTTAGTGAAAAACTGTTTTTT
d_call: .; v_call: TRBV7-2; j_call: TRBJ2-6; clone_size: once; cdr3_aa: CASRRQSSGANVLTF; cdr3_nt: TGTGCCAGCAGGCGACAGAGCTCTGGGGCCAACGTCCTGACTTTC
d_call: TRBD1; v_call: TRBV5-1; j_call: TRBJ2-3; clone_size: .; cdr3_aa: CASSTQSRGRADTQYF; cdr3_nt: TGCGCCAGCAGCACCCAATCAAGGGGGCGGGCAGATACGCAGTATTTT
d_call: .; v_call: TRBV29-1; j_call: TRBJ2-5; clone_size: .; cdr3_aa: CSVVGGYGETQYF; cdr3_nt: TGCAGCGTAGTCGGGGGTTATGGAGAGACCCAGTACTTC
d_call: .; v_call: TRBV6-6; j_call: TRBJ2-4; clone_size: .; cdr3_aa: CASSPQGQGGNIQYF; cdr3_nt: TGTGCCAGCAGTCCCCAGGGCCAGGGAGGAAACATTCAGTACTTC
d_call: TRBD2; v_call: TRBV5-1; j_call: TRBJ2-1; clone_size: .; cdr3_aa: CASSREGTSYNEQFF; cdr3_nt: TGCGCCAGCAGCAGAGAGGGGACTAGCTACAATGAGCAGTTCTTC
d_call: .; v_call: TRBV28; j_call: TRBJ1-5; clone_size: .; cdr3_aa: CASSLFGQNQPQHF; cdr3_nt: TGTGCCAGCAGTTTATTTGGGCAGAATCAGCCCCAGCATTTT
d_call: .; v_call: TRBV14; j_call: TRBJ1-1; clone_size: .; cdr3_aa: CASSQDRGKTSGGEAFF; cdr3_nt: TGTGCCAGCAGCCAAGATCGAGGGAAGACATCGGGGGGTGAAGCTTTCTTT
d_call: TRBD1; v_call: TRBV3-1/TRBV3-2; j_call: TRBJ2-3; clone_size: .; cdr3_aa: CASRRNTGGWWDTQYF; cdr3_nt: TGTGCCAGCAGACGCAACACAGGGGGCTGGTGGGATACGCAGTATTTT
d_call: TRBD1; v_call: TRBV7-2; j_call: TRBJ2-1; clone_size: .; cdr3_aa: CASSLRDSSYNEQFF; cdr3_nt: TGTGCCAGCAGCCTCCGGGACAGCTCCTACAATGAGCAGTTCTTC
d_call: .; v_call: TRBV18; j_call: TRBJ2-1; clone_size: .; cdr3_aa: CASSPLLGSAGSYNEQFF; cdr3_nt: TGTGCCAGCTCACCTCTCCTCGGGTCGGCGGGTTCCTACAATGAGCAGTTCTTC
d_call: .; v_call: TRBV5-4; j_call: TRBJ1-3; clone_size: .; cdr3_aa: CASSRDQGLSGNTIYF; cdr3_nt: TGTGCCAGCAGCAGAGACCAGGGCCTCTCTGGAAACACCATATATTTT
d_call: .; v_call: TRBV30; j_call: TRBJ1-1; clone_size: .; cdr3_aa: CAWSATGNTEAFF; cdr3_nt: TGTGCCTGGAGTGCGACAGGGAACACTGAAGCTTTCTTT
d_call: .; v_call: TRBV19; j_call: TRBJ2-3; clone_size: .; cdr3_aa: CASSIGSSTDTQYF; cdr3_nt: TGTGCCAGTAGTATCGGTTCAAGCACAGATACGCAGTATTTT
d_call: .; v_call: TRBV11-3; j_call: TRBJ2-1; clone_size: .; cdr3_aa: CASSLDPRGEQFF; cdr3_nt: TGTGCCAGCAGCTTAGATCCTAGGGGTGAGCAGTTCTTC
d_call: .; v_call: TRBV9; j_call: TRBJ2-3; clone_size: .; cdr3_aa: CASSVDRGGVDTQYF; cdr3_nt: TGTGCCAGCAGCGTAGACCGAGGGGGGGTAGATACGCAGTATTTT
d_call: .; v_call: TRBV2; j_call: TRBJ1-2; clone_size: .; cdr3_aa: CASSSSDRAEGYTF; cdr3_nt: .
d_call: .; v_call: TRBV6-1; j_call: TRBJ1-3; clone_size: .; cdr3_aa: CASSEWEGGNAYF; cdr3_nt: TGTGCCAGCAGTGAATGGGAGGGGGGGAACGCATATTTT
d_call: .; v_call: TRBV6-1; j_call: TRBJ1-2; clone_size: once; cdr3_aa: CASSETYRAGGYTF; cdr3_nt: TGTGCCAGCAGTGAGACATACAGGGCTGGAGGCTACACCTTC
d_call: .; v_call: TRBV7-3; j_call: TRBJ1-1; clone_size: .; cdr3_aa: CASSLGANTEAFF; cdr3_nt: TGTGCCAGCAGCCTGGGGGCAAACACTGAAGCTTTCTTT
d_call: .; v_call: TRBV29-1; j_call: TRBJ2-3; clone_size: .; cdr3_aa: CSVRTRGTDTQYF; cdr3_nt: TGCAGCGTCCGGACGAGGGGGACAGATACGCAGTATTTT
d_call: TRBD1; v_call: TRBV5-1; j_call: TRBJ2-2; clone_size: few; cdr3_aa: CASSLKGAGTGELFF; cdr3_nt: TGCGCCAGCAGCTTGAAGGGGGCAGGTACCGGGGAGCTGTTTTTT
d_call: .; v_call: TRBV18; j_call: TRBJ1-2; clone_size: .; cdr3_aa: CASSRENTYGYTF; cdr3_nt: TGTGCCAGCTCACGAGAAAATACCTATGGCTACACCTTC
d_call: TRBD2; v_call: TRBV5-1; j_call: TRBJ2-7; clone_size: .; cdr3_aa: CASSLKSSGTAEEQYF; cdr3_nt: TGCGCCAGCAGCTTGAAATCTAGCGGTACAGCTGAAGAGCAGTACTTC
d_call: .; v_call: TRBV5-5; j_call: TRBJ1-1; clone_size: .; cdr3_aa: CASSFGGRGNTEAFF; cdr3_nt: TGTGCCAGCAGCTTTGGTGGTAGGGGGAACACTGAAGCTTTCTTT